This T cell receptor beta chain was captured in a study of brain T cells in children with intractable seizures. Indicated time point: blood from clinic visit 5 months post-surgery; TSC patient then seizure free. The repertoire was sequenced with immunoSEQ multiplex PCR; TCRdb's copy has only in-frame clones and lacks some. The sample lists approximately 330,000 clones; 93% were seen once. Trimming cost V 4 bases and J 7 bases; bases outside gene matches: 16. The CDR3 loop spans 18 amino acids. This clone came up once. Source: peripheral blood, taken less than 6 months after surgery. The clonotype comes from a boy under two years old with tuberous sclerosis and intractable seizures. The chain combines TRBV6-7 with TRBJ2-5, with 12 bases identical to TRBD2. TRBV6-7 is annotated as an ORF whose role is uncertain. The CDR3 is CASSSPRRLAGARGTQYF. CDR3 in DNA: TGTGCCAGCAGTTCGCCTAGAAGACTAGCGGGGGCCCGAGGGACCCAGTACTTC.